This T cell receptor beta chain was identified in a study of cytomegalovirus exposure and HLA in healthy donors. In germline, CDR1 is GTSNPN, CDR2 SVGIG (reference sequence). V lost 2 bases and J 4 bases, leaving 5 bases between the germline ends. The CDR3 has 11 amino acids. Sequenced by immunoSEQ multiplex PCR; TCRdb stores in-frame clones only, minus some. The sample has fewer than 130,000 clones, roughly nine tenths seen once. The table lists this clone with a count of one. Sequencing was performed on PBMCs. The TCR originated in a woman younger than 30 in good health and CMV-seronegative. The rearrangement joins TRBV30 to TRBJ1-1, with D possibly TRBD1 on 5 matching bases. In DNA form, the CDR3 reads TGTGCCTGGAGTCAGGGCACTGAAGCTTTCTTT. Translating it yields CAWSQGTEAFF.